This entry concerns a single T cell receptor beta chain. Its antigen is unidentified. The data were taken from a study of shared clonotypes between healthy human individuals. Points from the study as a whole: The study found roughly 5% of naive CD4 clonotypes shared across a handful of donors. Naive subsets, compared against memory subsets, generally had larger estimated richness values.

V shed 5 bases and J shed 0 bases, with 10 bases lying between them. This CDR3 is 14 amino acids long. CDR1 is MDHEN, CDR2 SYDVKM, per germline. The repertoire was sequenced with immunoSEQ multiplex PCR; TCRdb's copy has only in-frame clones and lacks some. This table has 600,000 to 750,000 clones, around 72% appearing once. The sequence was obtained from a woman in her 30s in good health. The rearrangement joins TRBV28 to TRBJ2-5; D remains unclear. Sequenced input: memory CD4+ T cells sorted from blood. Subset: CD45RA-negative fraction. The DNA of the CDR3 is TGTGCCAGCAGTCCCCGGGTTAACCAAGAGACCCAGTACTTC. This gives the protein CASSPRVNQETQYF.